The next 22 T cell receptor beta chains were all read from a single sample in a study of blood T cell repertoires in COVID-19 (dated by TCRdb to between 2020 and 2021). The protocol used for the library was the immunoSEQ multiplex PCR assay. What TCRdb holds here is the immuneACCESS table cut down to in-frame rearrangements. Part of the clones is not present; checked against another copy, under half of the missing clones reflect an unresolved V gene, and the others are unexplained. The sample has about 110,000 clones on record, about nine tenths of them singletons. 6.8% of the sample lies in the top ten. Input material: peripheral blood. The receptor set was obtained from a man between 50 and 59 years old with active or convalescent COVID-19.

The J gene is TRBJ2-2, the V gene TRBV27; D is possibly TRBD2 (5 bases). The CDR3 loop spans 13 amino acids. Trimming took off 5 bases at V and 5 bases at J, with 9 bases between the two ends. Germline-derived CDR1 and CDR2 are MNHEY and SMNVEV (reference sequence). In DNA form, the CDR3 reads TGTGCCAGCAGTCAAGCGGTGACCGGGGAGCTGTTTTTT. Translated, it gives CASSQAVTGELFF.

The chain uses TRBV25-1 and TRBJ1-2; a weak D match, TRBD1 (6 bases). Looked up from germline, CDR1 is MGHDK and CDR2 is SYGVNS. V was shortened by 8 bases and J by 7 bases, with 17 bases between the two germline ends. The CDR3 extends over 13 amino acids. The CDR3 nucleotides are TGTGCCAGCGGGACGGCTACAGGGTTTGGCTACACCTTC. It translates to CASGTATGFGYTF.

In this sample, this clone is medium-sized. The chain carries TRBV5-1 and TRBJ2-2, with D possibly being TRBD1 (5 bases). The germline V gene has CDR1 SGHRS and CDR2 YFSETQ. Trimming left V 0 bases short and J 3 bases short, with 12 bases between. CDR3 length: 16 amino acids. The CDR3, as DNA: TGCGCCAGCAGCTTGGGGTCGGCAGGGTACACCGGGGAGCTGTTTTTT. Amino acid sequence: CASSLGSAGYTGELFF.

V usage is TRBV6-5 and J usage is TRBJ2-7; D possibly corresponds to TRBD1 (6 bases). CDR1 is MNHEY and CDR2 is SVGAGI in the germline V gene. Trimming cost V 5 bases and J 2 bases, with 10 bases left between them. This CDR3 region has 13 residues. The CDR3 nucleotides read TGTGCCAGCAGTCAGGGGATGCCCTACGAGCAGTACTTC. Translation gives CASSQGMPYEQYF.

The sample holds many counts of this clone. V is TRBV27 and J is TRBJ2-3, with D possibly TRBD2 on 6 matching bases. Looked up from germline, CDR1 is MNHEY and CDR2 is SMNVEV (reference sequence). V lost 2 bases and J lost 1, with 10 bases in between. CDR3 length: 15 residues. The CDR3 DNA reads TGTGCCAGCAGTTTAGGGTCTAGCGGCACAGATACGCAGTATTTT. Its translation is CASSLGSSGTDTQYF.

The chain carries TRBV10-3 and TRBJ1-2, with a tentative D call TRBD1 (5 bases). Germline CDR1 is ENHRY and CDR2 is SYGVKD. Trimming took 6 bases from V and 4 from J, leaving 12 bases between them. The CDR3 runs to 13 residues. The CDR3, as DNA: TGTGCCATCAGAGACCGGGGGGGCTATGGCTACACCTTC. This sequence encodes CAIRDRGGYGYTF.

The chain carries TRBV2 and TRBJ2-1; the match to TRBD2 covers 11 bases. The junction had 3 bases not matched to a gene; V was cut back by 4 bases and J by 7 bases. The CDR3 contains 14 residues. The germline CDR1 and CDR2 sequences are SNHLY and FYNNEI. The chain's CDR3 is CASSGLAGRNEQFF. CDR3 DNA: TGTGCCAGCAGTGGACTAGCGGGAAGAAATGAGCAGTTCTTC.

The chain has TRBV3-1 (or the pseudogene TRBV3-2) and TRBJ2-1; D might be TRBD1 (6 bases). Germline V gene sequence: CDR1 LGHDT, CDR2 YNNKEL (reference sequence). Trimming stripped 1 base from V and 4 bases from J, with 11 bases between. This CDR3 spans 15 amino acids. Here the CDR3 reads CASSQGSGAYNEQFF. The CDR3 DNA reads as TGTGCCAGCAGCCAAGGGTCAGGGGCGTACAATGAGCAGTTCTTC.

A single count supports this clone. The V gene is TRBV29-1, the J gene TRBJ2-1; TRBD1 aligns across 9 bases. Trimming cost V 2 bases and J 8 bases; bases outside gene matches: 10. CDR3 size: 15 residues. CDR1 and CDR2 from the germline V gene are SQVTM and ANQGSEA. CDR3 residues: CSVEFAGTGLYEQFF. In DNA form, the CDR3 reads TGCAGCGTTGAATTCGCCGGGACAGGGCTCTATGAGCAGTTCTTC.

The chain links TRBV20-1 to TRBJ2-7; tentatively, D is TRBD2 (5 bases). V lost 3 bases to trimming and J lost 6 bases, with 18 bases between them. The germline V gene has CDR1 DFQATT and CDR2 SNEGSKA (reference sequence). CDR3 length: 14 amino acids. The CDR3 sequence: CSASLLDAVTEQYF. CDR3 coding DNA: TGCAGTGCTAGTCTACTAGATGCGGTTACCGAGCAGTACTTC.

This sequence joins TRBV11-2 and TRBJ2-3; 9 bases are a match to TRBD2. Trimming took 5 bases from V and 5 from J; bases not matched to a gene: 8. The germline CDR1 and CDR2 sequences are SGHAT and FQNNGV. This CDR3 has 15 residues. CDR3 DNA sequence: TGTGCCAGCAGCGTACCGGGACTAGCAGGAGATACGCAGTATTTT. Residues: CASSVPGLAGDTQYF.

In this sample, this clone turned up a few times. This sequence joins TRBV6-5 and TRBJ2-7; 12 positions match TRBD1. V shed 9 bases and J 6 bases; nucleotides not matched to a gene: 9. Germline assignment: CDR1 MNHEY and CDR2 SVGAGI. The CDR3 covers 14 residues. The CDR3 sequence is CASDTGTGGGEQYF. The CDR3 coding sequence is TGTGCCAGTGATACCGGGACAGGGGGCGGCGAGCAGTACTTC.

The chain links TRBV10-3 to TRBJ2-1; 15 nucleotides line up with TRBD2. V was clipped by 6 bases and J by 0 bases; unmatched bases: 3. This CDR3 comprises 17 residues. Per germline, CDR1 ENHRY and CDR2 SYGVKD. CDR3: CAISGTSGRLSYNEQFF. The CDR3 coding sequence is TGTGCCATCAGCGGGACTAGCGGGAGGCTCTCCTACAATGAGCAGTTCTTC.

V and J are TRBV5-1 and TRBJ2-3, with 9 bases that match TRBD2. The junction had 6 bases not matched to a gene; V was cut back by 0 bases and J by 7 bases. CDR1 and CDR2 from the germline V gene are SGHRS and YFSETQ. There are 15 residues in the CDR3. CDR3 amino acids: CASSLVGTSSNTQYF. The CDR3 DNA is TGCGCCAGCAGCTTGGTAGGGACTAGCAGCAATACGCAGTATTTT. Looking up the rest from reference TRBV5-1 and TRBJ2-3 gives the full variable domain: KAGVTQTPRYLIKTRGQQVTLSCSPISGHRSVSWYQQTPGQGLQFLFEYFSETQRNKGNFPGRFSGRQFSNSRSEMNVSTLELGDSALYLCASSLVGTSSNTQYFGPGTRLTVL.

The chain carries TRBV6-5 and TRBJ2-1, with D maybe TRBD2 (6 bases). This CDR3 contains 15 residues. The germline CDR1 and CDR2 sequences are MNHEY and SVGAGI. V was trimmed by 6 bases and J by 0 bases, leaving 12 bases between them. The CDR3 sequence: CASSSGTVSYNEQFF. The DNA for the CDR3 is TGTGCCAGCAGCTCCGGGACTGTCTCCTACAATGAGCAGTTCTTC.

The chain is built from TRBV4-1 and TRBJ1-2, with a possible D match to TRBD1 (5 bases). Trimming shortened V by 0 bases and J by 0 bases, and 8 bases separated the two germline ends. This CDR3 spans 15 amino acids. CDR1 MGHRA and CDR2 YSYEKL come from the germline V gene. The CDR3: CASSQDDRANYGYTF. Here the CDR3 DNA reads TGCGCCAGCAGCCAAGATGACAGAGCTAACTATGGCTACACCTTC.

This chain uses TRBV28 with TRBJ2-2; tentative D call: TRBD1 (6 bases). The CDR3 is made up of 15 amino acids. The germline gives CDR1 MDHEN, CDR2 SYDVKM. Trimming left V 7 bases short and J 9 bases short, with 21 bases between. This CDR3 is CASTLTAGVIRELFF. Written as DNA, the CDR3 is TGTGCCAGCACCCTTACGGCAGGGGTTATCAGGGAGCTGTTTTTT.

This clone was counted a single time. The CDR3 sequence is CASNRVDSPLHF. In DNA form, the CDR3 reads TGTGCCAGCAACCGGGTGGATTCACCCCTCCACTTT. The rearrangement links TRBV6-5 to TRBJ1-6; D not resolved. Germline V gene sequence: CDR1 MNHEY, CDR2 SVGAGI. The CDR3 has 12 amino acids. The V gene lost 7 bases and the J gene lost 8 bases, with 9 bases spanning the gap.

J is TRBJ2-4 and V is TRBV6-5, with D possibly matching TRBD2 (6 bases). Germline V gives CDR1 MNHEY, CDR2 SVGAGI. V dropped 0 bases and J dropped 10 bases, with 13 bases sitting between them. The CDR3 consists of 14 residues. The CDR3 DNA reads TGTGCCAGCAGTTACTCGACTAGACGAGATATTCAGTACTTC. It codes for CASSYSTRRDIQYF.

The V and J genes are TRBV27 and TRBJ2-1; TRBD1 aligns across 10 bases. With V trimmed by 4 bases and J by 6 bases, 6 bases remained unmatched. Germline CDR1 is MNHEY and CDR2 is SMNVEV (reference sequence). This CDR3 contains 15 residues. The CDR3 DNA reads TGTGCCAGCAGTTCGGACAGGGGGGGGTTCAATGAGCAGTTCTTC. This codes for CASSSDRGGFNEQFF.

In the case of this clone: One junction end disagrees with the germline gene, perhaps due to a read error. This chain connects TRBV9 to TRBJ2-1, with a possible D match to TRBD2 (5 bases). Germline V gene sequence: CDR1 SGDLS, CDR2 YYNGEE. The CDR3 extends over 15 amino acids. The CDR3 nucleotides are TGTGCCAGCACCCTAGGTGGGAGCTCCAACAATGAGCAGTTCTTC. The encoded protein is CASTLGGSSNNEQFF.

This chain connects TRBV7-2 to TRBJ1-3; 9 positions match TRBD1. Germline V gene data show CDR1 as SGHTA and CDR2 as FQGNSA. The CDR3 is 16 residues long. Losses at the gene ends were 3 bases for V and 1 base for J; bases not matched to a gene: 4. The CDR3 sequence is CASSLVGTGSGNTIYF. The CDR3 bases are TGTGCCAGCAGCTTGGTTGGGACAGGGTCTGGAAACACCATATATTTT.